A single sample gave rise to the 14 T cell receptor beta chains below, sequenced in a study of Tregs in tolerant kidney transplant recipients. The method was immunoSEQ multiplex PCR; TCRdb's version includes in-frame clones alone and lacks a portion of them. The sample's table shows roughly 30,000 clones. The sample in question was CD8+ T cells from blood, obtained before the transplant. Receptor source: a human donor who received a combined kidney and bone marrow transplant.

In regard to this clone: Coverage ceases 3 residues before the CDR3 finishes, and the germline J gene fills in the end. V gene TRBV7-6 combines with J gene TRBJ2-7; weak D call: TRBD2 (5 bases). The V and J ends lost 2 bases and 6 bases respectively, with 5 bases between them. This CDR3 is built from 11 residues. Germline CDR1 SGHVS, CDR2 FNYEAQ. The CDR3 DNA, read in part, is TGTGCCAGCAGCTTAAGCGGCGAG. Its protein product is CASSLSGE. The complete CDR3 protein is CASSLSGEQYF.

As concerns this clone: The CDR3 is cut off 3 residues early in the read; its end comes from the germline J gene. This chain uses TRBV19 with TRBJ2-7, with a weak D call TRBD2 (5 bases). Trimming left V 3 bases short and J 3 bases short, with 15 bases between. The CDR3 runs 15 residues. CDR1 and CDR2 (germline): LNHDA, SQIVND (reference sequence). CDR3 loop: CASSIGVRIDYEQYF. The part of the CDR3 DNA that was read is TGTGCCAGTAGTATCGGGGTAAGAATAGACTACGAG.

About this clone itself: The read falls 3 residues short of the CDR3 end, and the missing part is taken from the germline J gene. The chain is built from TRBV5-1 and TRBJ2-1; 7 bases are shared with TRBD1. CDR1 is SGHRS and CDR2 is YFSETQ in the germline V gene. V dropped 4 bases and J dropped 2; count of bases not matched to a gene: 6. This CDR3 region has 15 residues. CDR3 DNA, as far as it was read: TGCGCCAGCAGCGGGGACAGTTCTCCCTACAATGAG. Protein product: CASSGDSSPYNE. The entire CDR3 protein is CASSGDSSPYNEQFF.

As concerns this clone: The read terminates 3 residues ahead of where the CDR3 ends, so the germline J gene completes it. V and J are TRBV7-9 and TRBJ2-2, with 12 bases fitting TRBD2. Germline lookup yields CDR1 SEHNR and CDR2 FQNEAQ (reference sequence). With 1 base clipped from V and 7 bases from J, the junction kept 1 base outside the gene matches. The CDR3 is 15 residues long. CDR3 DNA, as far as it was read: TGTGCCAGCAGCTTAGGACTAGCGGGAGTCGGGGAG. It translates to CASSLGLAGVGE. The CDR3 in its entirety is CASSLGLAGVGELFF.

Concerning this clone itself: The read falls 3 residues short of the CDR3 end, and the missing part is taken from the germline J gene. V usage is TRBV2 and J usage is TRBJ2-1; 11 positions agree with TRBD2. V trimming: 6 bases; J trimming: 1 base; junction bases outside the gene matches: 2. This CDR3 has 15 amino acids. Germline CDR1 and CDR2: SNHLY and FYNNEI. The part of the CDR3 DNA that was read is TGTGCCAGCAGAATAGCGGGAGGGTCCTACAATGAG. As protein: CASRIAGGSYNE. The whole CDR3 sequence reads CASRIAGGSYNEQFF.

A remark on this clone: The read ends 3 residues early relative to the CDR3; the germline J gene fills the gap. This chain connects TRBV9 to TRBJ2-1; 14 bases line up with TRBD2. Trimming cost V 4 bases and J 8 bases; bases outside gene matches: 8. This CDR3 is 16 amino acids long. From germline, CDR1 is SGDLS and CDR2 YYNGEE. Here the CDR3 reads CASSPPKGLAGDEQFF. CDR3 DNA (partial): TGTGCCAGCAGCCCCCCGAAGGGACTAGCGGGGGATGAG.

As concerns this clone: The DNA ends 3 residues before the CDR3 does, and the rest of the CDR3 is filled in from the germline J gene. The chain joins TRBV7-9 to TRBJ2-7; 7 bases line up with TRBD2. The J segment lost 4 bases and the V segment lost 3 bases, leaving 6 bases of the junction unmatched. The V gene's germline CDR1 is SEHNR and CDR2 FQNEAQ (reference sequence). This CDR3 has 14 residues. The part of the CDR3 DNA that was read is TGTGCCAGCAGCTTCGGGGGGTCCGAATACGAG. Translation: CASSFGGSEYE. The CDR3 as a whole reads CASSFGGSEYEQYF.

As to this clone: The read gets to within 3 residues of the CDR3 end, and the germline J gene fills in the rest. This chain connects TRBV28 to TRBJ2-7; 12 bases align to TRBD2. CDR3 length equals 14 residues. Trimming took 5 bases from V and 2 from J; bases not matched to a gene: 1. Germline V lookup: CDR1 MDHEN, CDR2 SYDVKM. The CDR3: CASSRTSGTYEQYF. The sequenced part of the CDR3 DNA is TGTGCCAGCAGTCGGACTAGCGGGACCTACGAG.

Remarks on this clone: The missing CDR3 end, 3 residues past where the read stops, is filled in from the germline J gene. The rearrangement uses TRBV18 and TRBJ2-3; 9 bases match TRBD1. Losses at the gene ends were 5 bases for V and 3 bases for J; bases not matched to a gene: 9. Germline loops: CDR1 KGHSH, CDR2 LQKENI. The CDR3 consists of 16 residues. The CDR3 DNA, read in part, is TGTGCCAGCTCATTCGGACAGGGGCAGTCGACAGATACG. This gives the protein CASSFGQGQSTDT. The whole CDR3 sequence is CASSFGQGQSTDTQYF. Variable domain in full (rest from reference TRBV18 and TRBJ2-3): NAGVMQNPRHLVRRRGQEARLRCSPMKGHSHVYWYRQLPEEGLKFMVYLQKENIIDESGMPKERFSAEFPKEGPSILRIQQVVRGDSAAYFCASSFGQGQSTDTQYFGPGTRLTVL.

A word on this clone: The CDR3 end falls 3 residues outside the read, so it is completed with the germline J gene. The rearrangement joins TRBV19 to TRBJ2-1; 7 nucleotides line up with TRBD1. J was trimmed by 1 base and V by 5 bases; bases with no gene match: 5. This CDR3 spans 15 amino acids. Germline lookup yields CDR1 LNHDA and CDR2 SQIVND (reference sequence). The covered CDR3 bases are TGTGCCAGTAGTGAGGGGGCCCGTTCCTACAATGAG. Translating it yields CASSEGARSYNE. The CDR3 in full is CASSEGARSYNEQFF.

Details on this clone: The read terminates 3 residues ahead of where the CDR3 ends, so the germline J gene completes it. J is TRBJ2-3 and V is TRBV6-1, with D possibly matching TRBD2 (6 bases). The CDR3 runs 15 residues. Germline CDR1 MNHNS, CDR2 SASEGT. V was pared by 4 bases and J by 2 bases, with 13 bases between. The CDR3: CASSGLGLHTDTQYF. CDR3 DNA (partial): TGTGCCAGCAGTGGACTCGGACTACACACAGATACG.

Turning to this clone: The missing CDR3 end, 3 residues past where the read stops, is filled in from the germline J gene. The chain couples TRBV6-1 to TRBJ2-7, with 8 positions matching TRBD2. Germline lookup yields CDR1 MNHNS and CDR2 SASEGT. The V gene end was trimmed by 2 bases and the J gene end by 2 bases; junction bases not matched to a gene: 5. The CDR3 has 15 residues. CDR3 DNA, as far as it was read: TGTGCCAGCAGTGAACCGCGGGAGGCCACCTACGAG. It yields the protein CASSEPREATYE. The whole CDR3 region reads CASSEPREATYEQYF.

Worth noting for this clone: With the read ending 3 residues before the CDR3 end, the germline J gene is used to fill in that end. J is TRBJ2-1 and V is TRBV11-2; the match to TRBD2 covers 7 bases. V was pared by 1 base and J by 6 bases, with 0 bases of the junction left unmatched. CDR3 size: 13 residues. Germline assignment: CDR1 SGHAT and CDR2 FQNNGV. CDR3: CASSLGGSNEQFF. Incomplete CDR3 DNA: TGTGCCAGCAGCTTAGGCGGGAGCAATGAG.

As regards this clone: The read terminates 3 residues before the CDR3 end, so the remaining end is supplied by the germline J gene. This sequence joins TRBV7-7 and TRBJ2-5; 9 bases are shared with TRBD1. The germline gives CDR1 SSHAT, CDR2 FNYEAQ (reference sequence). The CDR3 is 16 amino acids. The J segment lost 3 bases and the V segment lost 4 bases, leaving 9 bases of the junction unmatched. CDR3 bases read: TGTGCCAGCAGCTCCAATCCGGGACAGGGTGAAGAGACC. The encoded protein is CASSSNPGQGEET. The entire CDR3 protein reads CASSSNPGQGEETQYF.